This T cell receptor (beta chain) was sequenced during a study of blood T cell repertoires in COVID-19. As originally analysed: Counts of nucleated cells, estimated from reference gene primer amplification, were obtained. The method was immunoSEQ multiplex PCR; TCRdb's version includes in-frame clones alone and lacks a portion of them. V and J calls and clone size come straight from that table; D and trimming were deduced from the DNA. In the table there are 150,000 to 200,000 clones, 85% of which are singletons. The CDR3 contains 12 residues. Germline loops: CDR1 GTSNPN, CDR2 SVGIG (reference sequence). V shed 4 bases, J shed 6 bases, and the junction held 3 bases outside the gene matches.

The clonotype comes from a person aged 65 to 79 with COVID-19, enrolled during active disease. This rearrangement joins TRBV30 to TRBJ2-7; 10 nucleotides align to TRBD1. The sequenced sample was peripheral blood. The CDR3 nucleotides are TGTGCCTGGATGGGGACAGGGGCCGAGCAGTACTTC. It yields the protein CAWMGTGAEQYF.